This T cell receptor (beta chain) is drawn from a study of cytomegalovirus exposure and HLA in healthy donors. Whole-study findings and limits: Exclusion as indistinguishable affected some V segments, including TRBV6-2 and TRBV6-3. Later analysis reportedly placed an Asian-associated ancestry cluster below the roughly 680-donor mean in N-insertions. The likely origin of a cluster of highly shared sequence variants was a sequencing artifact. Most TCR sequences were uncommon, yet certain public TCRs appeared in many donors.

With 60 Vbeta and 13 Jbeta primers, the PCR was carried out. Profiled with immunoSEQ multiplex PCR; TCRdb holds only in-frame clones, not every one. The sample shows roughly 100,000 clones, roughly three fifths of them seen only once. Of note for this clone: Its antigen is unidentified.

Per the germline V gene, CDR1 is SGHRS and CDR2 is YFSETQ. CDR3 length: 15 residues. The J segment lost 1 base and the V segment lost 7 bases, leaving 6 bases of the junction unmatched. This TCR was sampled from a human donor in good health. Sequenced: PBMCs. This chain joins TRBV5-1 and TRBJ2-2, with 8 bases that match TRBD1. In DNA, the CDR3 is TGCGCCAGCCGCCCAGGGGGCGGGAACACCGGGGAGCTGTTTTTT. Protein: CASRPGGGNTGELFF.